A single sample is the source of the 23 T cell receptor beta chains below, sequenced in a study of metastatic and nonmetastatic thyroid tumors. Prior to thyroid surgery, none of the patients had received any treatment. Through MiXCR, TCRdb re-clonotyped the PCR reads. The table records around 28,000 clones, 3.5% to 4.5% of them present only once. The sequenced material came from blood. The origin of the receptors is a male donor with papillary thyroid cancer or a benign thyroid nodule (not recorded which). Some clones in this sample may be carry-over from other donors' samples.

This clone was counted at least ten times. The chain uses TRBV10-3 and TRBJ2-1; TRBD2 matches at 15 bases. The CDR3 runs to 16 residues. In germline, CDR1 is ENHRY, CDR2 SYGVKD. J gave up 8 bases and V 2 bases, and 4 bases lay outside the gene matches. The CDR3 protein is CAISEPGLAGGHEQFF. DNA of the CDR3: TGTGCCATCAGTGAGCCGGGACTAGCGGGAGGTCATGAGCAGTTCTTC.

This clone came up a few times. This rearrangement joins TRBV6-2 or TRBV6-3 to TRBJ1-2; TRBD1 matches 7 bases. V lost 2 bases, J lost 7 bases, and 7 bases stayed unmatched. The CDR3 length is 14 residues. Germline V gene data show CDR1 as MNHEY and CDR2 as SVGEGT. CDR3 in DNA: TGTGCCAGCAGTTACGGACAGGCCCTCTTTGGCTACACCTTC. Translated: CASSYGQALFGYTF.

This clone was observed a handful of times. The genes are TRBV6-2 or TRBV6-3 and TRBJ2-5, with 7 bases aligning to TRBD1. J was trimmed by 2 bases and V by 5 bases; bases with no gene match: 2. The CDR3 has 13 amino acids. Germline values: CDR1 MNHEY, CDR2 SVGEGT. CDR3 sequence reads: CASSGTEQETQYF. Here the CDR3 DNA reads TGTGCCAGCAGTGGGACAGAGCAAGAGACCCAGTACTTC.

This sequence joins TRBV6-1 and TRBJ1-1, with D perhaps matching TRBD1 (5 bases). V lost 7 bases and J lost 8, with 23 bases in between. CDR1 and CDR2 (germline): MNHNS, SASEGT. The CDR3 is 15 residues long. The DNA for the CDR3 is TGTGCCAGCACATTAGGAAGACAGTTGACCACGGAAGCTTTCTTT. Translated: CASTLGRQLTTEAFF.

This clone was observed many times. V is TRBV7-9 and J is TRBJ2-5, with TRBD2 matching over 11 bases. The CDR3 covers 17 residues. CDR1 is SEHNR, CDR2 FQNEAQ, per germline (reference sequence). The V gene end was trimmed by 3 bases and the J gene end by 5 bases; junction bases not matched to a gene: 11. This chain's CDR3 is CASSFGIAGGSGETQYF. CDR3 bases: TGTGCCAGCAGCTTCGGAATAGCGGGGGGGAGCGGGGAGACCCAGTACTTC.

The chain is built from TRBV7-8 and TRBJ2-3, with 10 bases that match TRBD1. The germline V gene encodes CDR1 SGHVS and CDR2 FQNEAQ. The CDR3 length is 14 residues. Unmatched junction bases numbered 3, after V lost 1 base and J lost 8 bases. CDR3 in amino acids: CASSLGTGGSTQYF. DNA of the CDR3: TGTGCCAGCAGCTTAGGGACAGGGGGGTCTACGCAGTATTTT. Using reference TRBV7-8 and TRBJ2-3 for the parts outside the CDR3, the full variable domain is GAGVSQSPRYKVAKRGQDVALRCDPISGHVSLFWYQQALGQGPEFLTYFQNEAQLDKSGLPSDRFFAERPEGSVSTLKIQRTQQEDSAVYLCASSLGTGGSTQYFGPGTRLTVL.

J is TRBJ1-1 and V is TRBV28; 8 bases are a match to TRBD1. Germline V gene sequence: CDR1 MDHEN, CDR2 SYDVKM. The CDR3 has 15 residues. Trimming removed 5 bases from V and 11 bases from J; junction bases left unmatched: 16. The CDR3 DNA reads TGTGCCAGCAGTCCCCAGGACAGGGCGTGGTTCCCCGCTTTCTTT. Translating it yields CASSPQDRAWFPAFF.

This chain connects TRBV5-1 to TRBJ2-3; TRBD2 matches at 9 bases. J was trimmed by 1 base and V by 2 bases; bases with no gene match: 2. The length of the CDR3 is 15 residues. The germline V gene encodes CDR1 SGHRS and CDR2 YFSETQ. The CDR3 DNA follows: TGCGCCAGCAGCTTAAGGACTAGCGGCACAGATACGCAGTATTTT. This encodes CASSLRTSGTDTQYF. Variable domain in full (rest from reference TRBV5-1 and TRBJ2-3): KAGVTQTPRYLIKTRGQQVTLSCSPISGHRSVSWYQQTPGQGLQFLFEYFSETQRNKGNFPGRFSGRQFSNSRSEMNVSTLELGDSALYLCASSLRTSGTDTQYFGPGTRLTVL.

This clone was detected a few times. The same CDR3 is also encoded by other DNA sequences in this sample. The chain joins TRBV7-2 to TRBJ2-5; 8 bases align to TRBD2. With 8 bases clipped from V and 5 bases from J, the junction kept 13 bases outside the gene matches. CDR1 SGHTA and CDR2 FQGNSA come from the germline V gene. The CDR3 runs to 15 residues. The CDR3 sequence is CASAGGRTPLETQYF. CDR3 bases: TGTGCCAGCGCGGGGGGCCGTACACCTCTTGAGACCCAGTACTTC.

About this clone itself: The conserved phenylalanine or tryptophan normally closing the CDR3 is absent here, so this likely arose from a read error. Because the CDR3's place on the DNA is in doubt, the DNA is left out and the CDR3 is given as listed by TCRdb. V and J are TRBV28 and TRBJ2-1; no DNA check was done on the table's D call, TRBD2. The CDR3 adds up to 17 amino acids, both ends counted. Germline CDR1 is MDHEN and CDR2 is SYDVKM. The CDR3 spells CANSGTSGWESYNEQLC.

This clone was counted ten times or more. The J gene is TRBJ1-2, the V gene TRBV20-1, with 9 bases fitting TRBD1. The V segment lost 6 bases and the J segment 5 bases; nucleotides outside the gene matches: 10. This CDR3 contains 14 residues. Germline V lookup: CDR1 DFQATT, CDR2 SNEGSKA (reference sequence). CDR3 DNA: TGCAGTGCCGATTCGGGACAGGGTGTATATGGCTACACCTTC. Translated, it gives CSADSGQGVYGYTF.

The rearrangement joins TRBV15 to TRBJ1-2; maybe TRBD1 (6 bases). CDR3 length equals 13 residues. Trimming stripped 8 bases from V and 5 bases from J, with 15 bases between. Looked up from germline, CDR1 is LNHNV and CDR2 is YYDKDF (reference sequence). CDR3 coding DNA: TGTGCCACCTCCTGGGACATACATTATGGCTACACCTTC. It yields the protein CATSWDIHYGYTF.

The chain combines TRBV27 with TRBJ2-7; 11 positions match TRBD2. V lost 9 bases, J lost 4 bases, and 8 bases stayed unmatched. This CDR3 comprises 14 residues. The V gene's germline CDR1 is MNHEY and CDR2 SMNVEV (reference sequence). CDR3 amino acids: CASRRLAGSYEQYF. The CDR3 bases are TGTGCCAGTCGGAGACTAGCGGGAAGTTACGAGCAGTACTTC.

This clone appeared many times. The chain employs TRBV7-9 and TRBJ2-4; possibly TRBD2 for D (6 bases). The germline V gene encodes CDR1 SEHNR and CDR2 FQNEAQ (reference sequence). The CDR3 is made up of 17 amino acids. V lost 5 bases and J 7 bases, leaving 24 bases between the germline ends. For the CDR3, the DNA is TGTGCCAGCAGCACCCGACTAGACCTTGGGAGAGACAACATTCAGTACTTC. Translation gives CASSTRLDLGRDNIQYF. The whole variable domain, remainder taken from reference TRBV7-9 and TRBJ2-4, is DTGVSQNPRHKITKRGQNVTFRCDPISEHNRLYWYRQTLGQGPEFLTYFQNEAQLEKSRLLSDRFSAERPKGSFSTLEIQRTEQGDSAMYLCASSTRLDLGRDNIQYFGAGTRLSVL.

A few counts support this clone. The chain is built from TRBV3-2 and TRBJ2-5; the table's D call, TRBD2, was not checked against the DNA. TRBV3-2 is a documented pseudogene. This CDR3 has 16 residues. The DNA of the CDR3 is TGTGCCAGCAGCCAAGCAGGGAGCGGGAGGTGGGAGACCCAGTACTTC. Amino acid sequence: CASSQAGSGRWETQYF.

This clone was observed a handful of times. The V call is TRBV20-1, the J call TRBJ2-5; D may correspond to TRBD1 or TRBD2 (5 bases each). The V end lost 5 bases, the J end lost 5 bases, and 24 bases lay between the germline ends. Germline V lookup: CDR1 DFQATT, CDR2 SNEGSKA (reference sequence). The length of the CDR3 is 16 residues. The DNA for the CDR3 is TGCAGTGCTGGGGACCCCGGGACCACCTTTGCGGAGACCCAGTACTTC. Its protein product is CSAGDPGTTFAETQYF.

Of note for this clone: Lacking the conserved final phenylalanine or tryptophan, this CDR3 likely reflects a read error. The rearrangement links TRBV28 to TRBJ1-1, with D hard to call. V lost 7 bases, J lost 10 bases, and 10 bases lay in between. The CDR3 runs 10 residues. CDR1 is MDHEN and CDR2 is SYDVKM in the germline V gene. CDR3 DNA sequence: TGTGCCAGCATTGGGTCAGGAGCTTTCTTA. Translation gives CASIGSGAFL.

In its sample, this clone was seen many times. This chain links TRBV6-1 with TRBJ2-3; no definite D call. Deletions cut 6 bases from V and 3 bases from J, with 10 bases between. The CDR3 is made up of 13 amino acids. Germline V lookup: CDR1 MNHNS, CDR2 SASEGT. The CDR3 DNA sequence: TGTGCCAGCAGGACCACTAAAACAGATACGCAGTATTTT. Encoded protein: CASRTTKTDTQYF.

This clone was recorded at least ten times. The CDR3 nucleotides read TGTGCCAGCACCGGGGCGACAGATACGCAGTATTTT. This gives the protein CASTGATDTQYF. The chain has TRBV7-2 and TRBJ2-3; D might be TRBD1 or TRBD2, each matching 5 bases. The CDR3 runs to 12 residues. The V gene lost 7 bases and the J gene lost 3 bases, with 8 bases spanning the gap. Germline V gene sequence: CDR1 SGHTA, CDR2 FQGNSA.

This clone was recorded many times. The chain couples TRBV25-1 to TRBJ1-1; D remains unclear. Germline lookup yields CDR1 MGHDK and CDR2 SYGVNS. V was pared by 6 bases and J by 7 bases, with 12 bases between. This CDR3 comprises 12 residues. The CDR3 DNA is TGTGCCAGCAGCTTTCACGGTGGTGAAGCTTTCTTT. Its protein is CASSFHGGEAFF.

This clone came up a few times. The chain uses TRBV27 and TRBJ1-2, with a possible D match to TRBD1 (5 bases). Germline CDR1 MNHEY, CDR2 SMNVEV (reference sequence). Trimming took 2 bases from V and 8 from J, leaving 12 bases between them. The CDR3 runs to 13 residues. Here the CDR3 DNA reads TGTGCCAGCAGTTTAAGGGGCCAAGGGGGCTACACCTTC. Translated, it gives CASSLRGQGGYTF.

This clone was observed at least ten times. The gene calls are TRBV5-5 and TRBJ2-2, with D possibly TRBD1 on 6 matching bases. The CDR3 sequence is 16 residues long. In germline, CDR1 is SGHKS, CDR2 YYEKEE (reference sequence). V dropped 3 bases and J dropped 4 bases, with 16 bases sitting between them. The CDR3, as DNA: TGTGCCAGCAGCTGGGGGCAGTCCGGTAGCACCGGGGAGCTGTTTTTT. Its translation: CASSWGQSGSTGELFF.

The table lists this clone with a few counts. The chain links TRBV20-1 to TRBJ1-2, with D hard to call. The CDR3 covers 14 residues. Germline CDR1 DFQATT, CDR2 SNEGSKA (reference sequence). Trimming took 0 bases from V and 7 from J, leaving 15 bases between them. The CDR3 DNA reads TGCAGTGCTAGAGATGTGGGCCCTCGGTGTGGCTACACCTTC. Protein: CSARDVGPRCGYTF.